This T cell receptor beta chain was captured in a study of a mutant IDH1 vaccine in newly diagnosed glioma. Overall study context: Earlier care involved radiotherapy, temozolomide, or both, and the majority received both.

Notes on the study in general: Detectable vaccine-induced immune responses arose in around 93% of patients.

The data were produced by immunoSEQ multiplex PCR, yet TCRdb's version contains in-frame clones alone and is incomplete. This table has nearly 70,000 clones, about four fifths appearing once. V was shortened by 2 bases and J by 9 bases, with 12 bases between the two germline ends. Germline loops: CDR1 SGHRS, CDR2 YFSETQ. The CDR3 runs 12 residues. Time point here: baseline, week 1 (first vaccination visit). Specified treatment: pre-vaccination baseline after standard-of-care therapy. This clone turned up a few times. Antigen: not known. The TCR originated in a man aged 45 to 65 with glioma. The V gene is TRBV5-1, the J gene TRBJ2-7; TRBD2 might be the D (5 bases). The material sequenced was PBMCs, taken from a glioma patient treated with radiotherapy, temozolomide or both. The CDR3, as DNA: TGCGCCAGCAGCTTTGTGAGGGCCTGGCAGTACTTC. Protein sequence: CASSFVRAWQYF.